The 21 T cell receptor beta chains below were found in one sample sequenced in a study of vaccination and CD4 T cells after COVID-19. Described treatment: approximately 9-day PBMC culture with coronavirus spike peptide pools or control peptides (ViraFEST assay). Sequence data for DNA of cultured CD4+ T cells were generated by the Oncomine TCR Beta short-read assay. TCRdb reprocessed the PCR reads via MiXCR and lists one record per CDR3 protein. This table holds under 20,000 distinct CDR3 sequences, around 80% found once. Their target antigens are unknown. This material consisted of CD4+ T cells from blood, cultured in vitro, taken after SARS-CoV-2 vaccination. These receptors were collected from a human donor who received a COVID-19 vaccine.

J is TRBJ2-7 and V is TRBV21-1; no DNA check was done on the table's D call, TRBD2. TRBV21-1 is noted as a pseudogene. CDR3 length: 14 amino acids. CDR3 nucleotide sequence: TGTGCCAGCAGCAAAGTTGGAGGTGGCTACGAGCAGTACTTC. It encodes CASSKVGGGYEQYF.

The CDR3 loop is CASSPRPGQVNYGYTF. The DNA for the CDR3 is TGTGCCAGCAGCCCAAGGCCCGGACAGGTGAACTATGGCTACACCTTC. This chain uses TRBV11-3 with TRBJ1-2; 7 positions match TRBD1. CDR3 length: 16 amino acids. Unmatched junction bases numbered 11, after V lost 5 bases and J lost 2 bases. Germline CDR1 and CDR2: SGHNT and YENEEA.

The gene calls are TRBV6-1 and TRBJ1-5; 8 bases are a match to TRBD1. The germline CDR1 and CDR2 sequences are MNHNS and SASEGT. V was clipped by 5 bases and J by 0 bases; unmatched bases: 9. The CDR3 loop spans 17 amino acids. CDR3 bases: TGTGCCAGCAGTCAACAGGGACAGGCAAATAGCAATCAGCCCCAGCATTTT. Protein product: CASSQQGQANSNQPQHF.

V and J are TRBV2 and TRBJ1-5; D unresolved. CDR1 and CDR2 (germline): SNHLY, FYNNEI. This CDR3 contains 14 residues. The V end lost 4 bases, the J end lost 1 base, and 8 bases lay between the germline ends. Written as DNA, the CDR3 is TGTGCCAGCAGTGTGGAGGGAAGCAATCAGCCCCAGCATTTT. This codes for CASSVEGSNQPQHF.

The chain carries TRBV20-1 and TRBJ2-1; D remains ambiguous. Germline V lookup: CDR1 DFQATT, CDR2 SNEGSKA (reference sequence). The CDR3 is 10 residues long. V was trimmed by 3 bases and J by 10 bases, leaving 7 bases between them. CDR3 residues: CSARGGEQFF. CDR3 sequence (DNA): TGCAGTGCTAGGGGTGGAGAGCAGTTCTTC.

V and J are TRBV30 and TRBJ2-3; 12 bases line up with TRBD2. The CDR3 is 16 residues long. Germline V gene lookup returns CDR1 GTSNPN and CDR2 SVGIG (reference sequence). J was trimmed by 6 bases and V by 2 bases; bases with no gene match: 9. The CDR3 protein is CAWSSGLAGGRDTQYF. The CDR3 DNA follows: TGTGCCTGGAGTTCTGGCCTAGCGGGGGGGCGGGATACGCAGTATTTT.

V gene TRBV20-1 combines with J gene TRBJ2-5; 9 nucleotides agree with TRBD2. V gave up 1 base and J gave up 8 bases; unmatched junction bases: 8. The CDR3 spans 14 residues. Germline values: CDR1 DFQATT, CDR2 SNEGSKA (reference sequence). CDR3 residues: CSARVAGAQGTQYF. The CDR3 coding sequence is TGCAGTGCTAGAGTAGCGGGGGCCCAAGGAACCCAGTACTTC.

The V and J genes are TRBV5-4 and TRBJ2-3; 10 nucleotides match TRBD2. The CDR3 extends over 16 amino acids. Trimming at V came to 4 bases and at J to 1 base, leaving 6 bases not matched to a gene. The germline gives CDR1 SGHNT, CDR2 YYREEE (reference sequence). Written as DNA, the CDR3 is TGTGCCAGCAGCGTTGGACTAGCGGAAGGCACAGATACGCAGTATTTT. It translates to CASSVGLAEGTDTQYF.

This clonotype was seen a few times. This sequence joins TRBV5-1 and TRBJ2-7, with 8 bases aligning to TRBD2. The CDR3 totals 14 residues. After removal of 4 bases from V and 3 bases from J, the junction contained 6 bases not matched to a gene. CDR1 is SGHRS and CDR2 is YFSETQ in the germline V gene. CDR3 nucleotides: TGCGCCAGCAGCCGGGGGGGATCTGGCTACGAGCAGTACTTC. This encodes CASSRGGSGYEQYF.

The rearrangement links TRBV5-6 to TRBJ1-2; possibly TRBD1 for D (6 bases). V was shortened by 2 bases and J by 7 bases, with 21 bases between the two germline ends. Germline V gives CDR1 SGHDT, CDR2 YYEEEE. CDR3 size: 16 residues. The CDR3, as DNA: TGTGCCAGCAGCTTAGAAAACAGGGAAATGACTCGTGGCTACACCTTC. Residues: CASSLENREMTRGYTF. Together with reference TRBV5-6 and TRBJ1-2, the CDR3 gives the full variable domain: DAGVTQSPTHLIKTRGQQVTLRCSPKSGHDTVSWYQQALGQGPQFIFQYYEEEERQRGNFPDRFSGHQFPNYSSELNVNALLLGDSALYLCASSLENREMTRGYTFGSGTRLTVV.

The V call is TRBV3-1, the J call TRBJ1-2; D unresolved. V shed 1 base and J shed 5 bases, with 8 bases lying between them. Germline CDR1 LGHDT, CDR2 YNNKEL (reference sequence). CDR3 length: 13 amino acids. CDR3 coding DNA: TGTGCCAGCAGCCAAGGGAGGGAGTATGGCTACACCTTC. It translates to CASSQGREYGYTF. Complete variable domain (other parts from reference TRBV3-1 and TRBJ1-2): DTAVSQTPKYLVTQMGNDKSIKCEQNLGHDTMYWYKQDSKKFLKIMFSYNNKELIINETVPNRFSPKSPDKAHLNLHINSLELGDSAVYFCASSQGREYGYTFGSGTRLTVV.

The rearrangement uses TRBV6-1 and TRBJ1-2; no clear D. V dropped 6 bases and J dropped 2 bases, with 13 bases sitting between them. The germline V gene has CDR1 MNHNS and CDR2 SASEGT. The CDR3 length is 14 residues. The CDR3 sequence: CASRPPRRNYGYTF. The CDR3 bases are TGTGCCAGCAGGCCGCCAAGGAGAAACTATGGCTACACCTTC.

CDR3 loop: CAWSRGQQNQPQHF. CDR3 DNA sequence: TGTGCCTGGAGCCGTGGACAGCAAAATCAGCCCCAGCATTTT. The chain links TRBV30 to TRBJ1-5; weak D call: TRBD1 (6 bases). Germline CDR1 is GTSNPN and CDR2 is SVGIG (reference sequence). This CDR3 spans 14 amino acids. The V end was cut by 3 bases, the J end by 4 bases, with 13 bases between.

V gene TRBV7-2 combines with J gene TRBJ1-2; no clear D. Germline V gene data show CDR1 as SGHTA and CDR2 as FQGNSA. The CDR3 length is 15 residues. The V end was cut by 3 bases, the J end by 1 base, with 12 bases between. The CDR3 sequence: CASSFLETRNYGYTF. CDR3 DNA: TGTGCCAGCAGCTTCCTAGAGACACGTAACTATGGCTACACCTTC.

This chain links TRBV24-1 with TRBJ2-5, with 7 bases fitting TRBD1. Germline CDR1 and CDR2: KGHDR and SFDVKD. CDR3 size: 15 residues. J was trimmed by 1 base and V by 4 bases; bases with no gene match: 5. The CDR3 is CATSEYGTAQETQYF. As DNA, the CDR3 is TGTGCCACCAGTGAGTACGGGACAGCCCAAGAGACCCAGTACTTC.

The chain combines TRBV10-1 with TRBJ1-1; D not resolved. Trimming removed 1 base at V and 7 bases at J, with 13 bases between. Germline V gene lookup returns CDR1 WNHNN and CDR2 SYGVQD (reference sequence). There are 14 residues in the CDR3. CDR3 amino acids: CASSEYPEGDEAFF. The CDR3 region has the DNA TGCGCCAGCAGTGAGTATCCCGAGGGCGATGAAGCTTTCTTT.

The genes are TRBV30 and TRBJ2-3; D possibly matches TRBD1 or TRBD2 (5 bases each). The V gene lost 4 bases and the J gene lost 2 bases, with 13 bases spanning the gap. Looked up from germline, CDR1 is GTSNPN and CDR2 is SVGIG (reference sequence). The CDR3 extends over 14 amino acids. The CDR3 DNA reads as TGTGCCTGGAATTCTGGGACCCCCACAGATACGCAGTATTTT. This sequence encodes CAWNSGTPTDTQYF.

This clonotype was detected once. The chain combines TRBV7-3 with TRBJ1-1, with D perhaps matching TRBD1 (6 bases). This CDR3 region has 13 residues. V was clipped by 5 bases and J by 6 bases, with 13 bases between them. Germline CDR1 reads SGHTA; CDR2 reads FQGTGA. CDR3 nucleotide sequence: TGTGCCAGCAGCCAGACGCCAGGGGCTGAAGCTTTCTTT. It specifies CASSQTPGAEAFF. The variable domain in full, with the rest retrieved from reference TRBV7-3 and TRBJ1-1, is GAGVSQTPSNKVTEKGKYVELRCDPISGHTALYWYRQSLGQGPEFLIYFQGTGAADDSGLPNDRFFAVRPEGSVSTLKIQRTERGDSAVYLCASSQTPGAEAFFGQGTRLTVV.

This clonotype showed up just once. The chain joins TRBV12-3 or TRBV12-4 to TRBJ2-2, with 8 bases aligning to TRBD1. V lost 4 bases to trimming and J lost 6 bases; unmatched junction nucleotides: 7. This CDR3 is 15 amino acids long. CDR3 nucleotide sequence: TGTGCCAGCAGTTCACAGGGGGAAGTAGCCGGGGAGCTGTTTTTT. It translates to CASSSQGEVAGELFF.

V gene TRBV6-1 combines with J gene TRBJ1-2; 10 nucleotides agree with TRBD1. Per germline, CDR1 MNHNS and CDR2 SASEGT. Losses at the gene ends were 5 bases for V and 9 bases for J; bases not matched to a gene: 12. The CDR3 covers 15 residues. CDR3 sequence (DNA): TGTGCCAGCAGTAAATGGGAAGGACAGGGGGGTAGCTACACCTTC. As protein: CASSKWEGQGGSYTF.

This clonotype was seen only once. The J gene is TRBJ2-3, the V gene TRBV23-1; D is perhaps TRBD1 (5 bases). TRBV23-1 belongs to the ORF category, with a function that is uncertain. This CDR3 is 13 amino acids long. Trimming removed 11 bases from V and 2 bases from J, with 14 bases in between. CDR3 region: CARATAFTDTQYF. The CDR3 DNA is TGCGCCCGTGCGACAGCATTCACAGATACGCAGTATTTT.